These 6 T cell receptor beta chains originate from one sample sequenced in a study of cytomegalovirus exposure and HLA in healthy donors (TCRdb year 2017). The receptor library was made with the immunoSEQ multiplex PCR assay. For the multiplex PCR, a mixture combining 60 forward primers for TCR Vbeta segments and 13 reverse primers for TCR Jbeta segments was used. TCRdb mirrors the immuneACCESS table, restricted to in-frame sequences. Some clones are absent from its copies; in checked studies, under half trace to an unresolved V gene, and the reason for the others is unknown. Counted in this sample were about 93,000 clones; 65% of them appeared once. 5.9% of the sample rests with the top ten. Sequencing input: PBMCs. The source of these receptors is a boy under 18 in good health and CMV-seropositive.

This chain uses TRBV6-5 with TRBJ2-7, with D possibly matching TRBD2 (6 bases). Trimming took 0 bases from V and 6 from J, leaving 12 bases between them. Germline V lookup: CDR1 MNHEY, CDR2 SVGAGI. This CDR3 contains 14 residues. The CDR3 nucleotides read TGTGCCAGCAGTTACTCGATACTAGCCAGCGAGCAGTACTTC. As protein: CASSYSILASEQYF.

This clone has a handful of counts. The chain couples TRBV6-5 to TRBJ1-1; tentatively, D is TRBD1 (6 bases). CDR1 MNHEY and CDR2 SVGAGI come from the germline V gene. Trimming stripped 2 bases from V and 5 bases from J, with 9 bases between. The CDR3 spans 13 residues. The CDR3 nucleotides are TGTGCCAGCAGTTACGGCAGGGGAACTGAAGCTTTCTTT. This encodes CASSYGRGTEAFF.

J is TRBJ1-2 and V is TRBV19, with D uncertain. The germline CDR1 and CDR2 sequences are LNHDA and SQIVND (reference sequence). The CDR3 consists of 14 residues. V lost 8 bases and J 5 bases, leaving 18 bases between the germline ends. CDR3 region: CASRPQFVDYGYTF. The DNA for the CDR3 is TGTGCCAGTCGACCACAGTTCGTCGATTATGGCTACACCTTC.

The V and J genes are TRBV29-1 and TRBJ2-1; tentatively, D is TRBD1 (6 bases). Germline assignment: CDR1 SQVTM and CDR2 ANQGSEA. This CDR3 is built from 12 residues. With 7 bases removed from V and 7 bases from J, the gap between germline ends came to 14 bases. The DNA of the CDR3 is TGCAGCGCCGACCCAGGGGCTAATGAGCAGTTCTTC. This gives the protein CSADPGANEQFF.

The chain carries TRBV28 and TRBJ1-5; 9 bases fit TRBD1. The CDR3 is 17 amino acids. Germline V lookup: CDR1 MDHEN, CDR2 SYDVKM. With V trimmed by 5 bases and J by 0 bases, 8 bases remained unmatched. This CDR3 is CASSQPGTGFSNQPQHF. The DNA for the CDR3 is TGTGCCAGCAGTCAACCCGGGACAGGGTTTAGCAATCAGCCCCAGCATTTT.

The chain couples TRBV6-5 to TRBJ1-3; D ambiguous. Between the trimmed V and J ends, which lost 0 bases and 0 bases, there was a span of 9 bases. Germline lookup yields CDR1 MNHEY and CDR2 SVGAGI. The CDR3 sequence is 16 residues long. The CDR3 nucleotides read TGTGCCAGCAGTTACTCCGCCGAGAGCTCTGGAAACACCATATATTTT. The encoded protein is CASSYSAESSGNTIYF.